The T cell receptor (beta chain) described here comes from a study of T cells expressing NK-cell markers (dated by TCRdb to between 2020 and 2021). About the investigation overall: Under ten donors provided sorted CD3+CD56+NKG2C+, CD3+CD56+NKG2C- and CD3+CD56-NKG2C+ T-cell subsets, whose TCR beta-chain repertoires were profiled. Seven of the eight sequenced donors were HCMV-seropositive and one was HCMV-seronegative. The study sequenced eight donors, all healthy volunteers chosen at random: three men and five women. Illumina HiSeq 2000/2500, MiSeq or NextSeq was used to sequence libraries as 2 x 150 bp reads.

The CDR3 contains 17 residues, cysteine and phenylalanine counted. Nucleotide data are not available. As encoded in the germline V gene, CDR1 is MNHEY while CDR2 is SVGEGT. What the study reported, not specific to this receptor: Whether the expanded NKG2C-expressing T cell clones were specific for HCMV antigens remained unclear. Those dominant clonotypes were again the most abundant among CD3+CD56-NKG2C+ cells in a handful of donors, at about 25-65%. In six donors, the dominant CD3+CD56+NKG2C+ clonotypes ranked among the top 10 CD8+ clonotypes, making up roughly 1.0-7.5% of CD8+ T cells.

For sequencing, an Illumina HiSeq 2000 was employed. 5'RACE template switching, by which a universal primer site and unique molecular identifiers were added, was used to make TCR beta cDNA libraries. cDNA synthesis was primed from the TCR beta constant segment and was followed by two successive PCR amplification steps. Per the original workflow: MIGEC was used to demultiplex reads and group the reads by UMI, and MiTCR was used to assemble and quantify clonotypes. Only TCR cDNA sequences supported by at least two reads were kept to exclude erroneous sequences. The tcR package was used for downstream repertoire analysis, and clonotypes were matched between fractions using CDR3 nucleotide sequence together with V segment. VDJmatch was used to annotate antigen specificity against VDJdb, with one amino acid substitution in CDR3 allowed. Reads reprocessed by TCRdb are summarized as one entry per CDR3 protein sequence, and DNA is absent. These V and J calls are TCRdb output, not the study's own analysis. The sample table includes about 140,000 distinct CDR3 sequences. The top ten clones comprise approximately 12% of the sample.

To determine HCMV serostatus, a commercial ELISA kit was used to detect HCMV-specific IgG in serum. Ficoll density gradient centrifugation was used to isolate peripheral blood mononuclear cells from blood. Turning to this clonotype: This receptor's antigen is unknown.

The origin of this receptor is a man aged 18 to 30 in good health. Donor details come from another sample of the same person, matched by shared clones. The sequenced sample was blood T cells: a sorted CD56 or NKG2C T cell subset, CD4+ or CD8+ T cells, or bulk PBMC T cells (not recorded which). The chain is made from TRBV6-2 or TRBV6-3 and TRBJ1-1; TCRdb calls TRBD1, which cannot be checked without DNA. The CDR3 reads CASSYYLSVQLRTEAFF.